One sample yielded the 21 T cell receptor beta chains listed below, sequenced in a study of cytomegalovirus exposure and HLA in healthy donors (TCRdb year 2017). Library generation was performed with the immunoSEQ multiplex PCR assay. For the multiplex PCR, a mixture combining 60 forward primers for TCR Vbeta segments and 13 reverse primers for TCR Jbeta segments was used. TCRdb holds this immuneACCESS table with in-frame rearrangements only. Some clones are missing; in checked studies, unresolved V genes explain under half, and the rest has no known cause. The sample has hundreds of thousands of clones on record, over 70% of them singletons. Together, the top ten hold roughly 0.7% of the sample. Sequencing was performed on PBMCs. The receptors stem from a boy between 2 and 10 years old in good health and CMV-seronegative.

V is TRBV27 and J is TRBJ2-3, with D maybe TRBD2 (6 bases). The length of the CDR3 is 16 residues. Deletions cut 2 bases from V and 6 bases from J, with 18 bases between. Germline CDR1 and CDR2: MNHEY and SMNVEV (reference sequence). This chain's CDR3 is CASSLKGLPSRDTQYF. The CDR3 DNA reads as TGTGCCAGCAGTTTAAAGGGACTCCCGAGCAGGGATACGCAGTATTTT.

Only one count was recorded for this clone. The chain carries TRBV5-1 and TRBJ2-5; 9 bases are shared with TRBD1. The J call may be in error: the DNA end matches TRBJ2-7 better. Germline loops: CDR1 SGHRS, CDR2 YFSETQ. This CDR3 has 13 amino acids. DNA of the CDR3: TGCGCCAGCAGCGGGGGGACAGGGAGCGAGCAGTACTTC. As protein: CASSGGTGSEQYF.

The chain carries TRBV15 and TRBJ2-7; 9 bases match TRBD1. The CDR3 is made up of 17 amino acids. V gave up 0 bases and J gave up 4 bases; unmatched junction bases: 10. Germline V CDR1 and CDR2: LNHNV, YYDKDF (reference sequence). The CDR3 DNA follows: TGTGCCACCAGCAGAGACAGACCCGGGACAGGGAGTTACGAGCAGTACTTC. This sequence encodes CATSRDRPGTGSYEQYF.

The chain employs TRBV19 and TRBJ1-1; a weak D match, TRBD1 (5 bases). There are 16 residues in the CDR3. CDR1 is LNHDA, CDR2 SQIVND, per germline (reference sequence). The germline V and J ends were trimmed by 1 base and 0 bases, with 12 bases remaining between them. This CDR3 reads CASSIGGRSMNTEAFF. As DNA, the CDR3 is TGTGCCAGTAGTATAGGGGGCAGATCAATGAACACTGAAGCTTTCTTT.

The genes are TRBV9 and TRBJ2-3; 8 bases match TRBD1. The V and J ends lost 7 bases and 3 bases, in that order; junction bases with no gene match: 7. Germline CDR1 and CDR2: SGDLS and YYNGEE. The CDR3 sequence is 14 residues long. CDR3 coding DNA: TGTGCCAGCGGAAGGACAGGGAGAACAGATACGCAGTATTTT. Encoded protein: CASGRTGRTDTQYF. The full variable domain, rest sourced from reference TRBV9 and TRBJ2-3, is DSGVTQTPKHLITATGQRVTLRCSPRSGDLSVYWYQQSLDQGLQFLIQYYNGEERAKGNILERFSAQQFPDLHSELNLSSLELGDSALYFCASGRTGRTDTQYFGPGTRLTVL.

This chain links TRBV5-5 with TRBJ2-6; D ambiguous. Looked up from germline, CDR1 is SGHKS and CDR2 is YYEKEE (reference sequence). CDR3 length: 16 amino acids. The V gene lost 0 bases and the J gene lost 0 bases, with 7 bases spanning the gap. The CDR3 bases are TGTGCCAGCAGCTTGGTCGTATCCTCTGGGGCCAACGTCCTGACTTTC. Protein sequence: CASSLVVSSGANVLTF.

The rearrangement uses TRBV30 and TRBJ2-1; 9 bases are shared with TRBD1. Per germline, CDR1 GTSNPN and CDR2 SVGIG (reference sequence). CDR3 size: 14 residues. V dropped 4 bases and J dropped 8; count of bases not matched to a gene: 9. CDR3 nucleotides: TGTGCCTGGACGACAGGGGGAGGGATCGATGAGCAGTTCTTC. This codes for CAWTTGGGIDEQFF.

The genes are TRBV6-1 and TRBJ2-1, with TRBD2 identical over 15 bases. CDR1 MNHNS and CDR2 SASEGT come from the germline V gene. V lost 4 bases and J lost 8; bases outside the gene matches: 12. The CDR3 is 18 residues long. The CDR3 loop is CASSGGRTSGGAVHEQFF. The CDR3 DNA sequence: TGTGCCAGCAGTGGGGGCAGGACTAGCGGGGGGGCCGTACATGAGCAGTTCTTC.

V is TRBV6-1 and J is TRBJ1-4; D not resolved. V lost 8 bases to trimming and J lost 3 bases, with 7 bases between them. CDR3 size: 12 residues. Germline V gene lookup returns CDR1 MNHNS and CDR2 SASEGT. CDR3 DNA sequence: TGTGCCAGCGGAGGGCCTAATGAAAAACTGTTTTTT. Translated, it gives CASGGPNEKLFF.

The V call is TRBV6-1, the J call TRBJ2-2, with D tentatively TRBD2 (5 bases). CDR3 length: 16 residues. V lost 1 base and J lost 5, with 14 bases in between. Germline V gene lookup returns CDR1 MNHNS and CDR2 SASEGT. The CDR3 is CASSEGSGVPTGELFF. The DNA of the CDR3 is TGTGCCAGCAGTGAAGGGTCCGGGGTACCTACCGGGGAGCTGTTTTTT.

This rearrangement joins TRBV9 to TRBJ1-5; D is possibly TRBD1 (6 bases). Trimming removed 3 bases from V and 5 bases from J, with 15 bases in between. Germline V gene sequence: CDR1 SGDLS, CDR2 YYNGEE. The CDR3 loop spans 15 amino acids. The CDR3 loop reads CASSEGGGQDQPQHF. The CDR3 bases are TGTGCCAGCAGCGAAGGGGGGGGGCAGGATCAGCCCCAGCATTTT.

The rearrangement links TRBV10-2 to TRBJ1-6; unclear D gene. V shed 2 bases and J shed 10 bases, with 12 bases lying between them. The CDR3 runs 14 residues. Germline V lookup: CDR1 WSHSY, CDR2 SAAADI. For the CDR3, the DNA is TGCGCCAGCAGTGAGCCGGGGTCCGGCTCACCCCTCCACTTT. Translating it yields CASSEPGSGSPLHF.

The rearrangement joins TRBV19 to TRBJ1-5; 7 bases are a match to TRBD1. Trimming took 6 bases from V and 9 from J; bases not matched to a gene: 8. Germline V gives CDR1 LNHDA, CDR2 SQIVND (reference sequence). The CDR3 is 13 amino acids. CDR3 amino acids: CASSLDRAGPQHF. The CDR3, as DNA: TGTGCCAGTAGCCTAGACAGGGCTGGGCCCCAGCATTTT.

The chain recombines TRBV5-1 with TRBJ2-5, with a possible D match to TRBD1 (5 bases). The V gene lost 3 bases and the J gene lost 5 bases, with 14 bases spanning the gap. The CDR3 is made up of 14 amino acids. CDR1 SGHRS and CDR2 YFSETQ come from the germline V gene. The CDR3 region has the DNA TGCGCCAGCAGCTGGGGCAGGGCTGGGGAGACCCAGTACTTC. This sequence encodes CASSWGRAGETQYF. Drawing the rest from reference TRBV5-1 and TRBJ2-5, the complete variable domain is KAGVTQTPRYLIKTRGQQVTLSCSPISGHRSVSWYQQTPGQGLQFLFEYFSETQRNKGNFPGRFSGRQFSNSRSEMNVSTLELGDSALYLCASSWGRAGETQYFGPGTRLLVL.

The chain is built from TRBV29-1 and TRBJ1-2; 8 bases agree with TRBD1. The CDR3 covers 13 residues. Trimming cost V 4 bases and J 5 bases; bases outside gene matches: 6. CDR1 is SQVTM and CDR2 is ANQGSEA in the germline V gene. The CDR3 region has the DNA TGCAGCGTTGGGGAGACAGGGGAATATGGCTACACCTTC. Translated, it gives CSVGETGEYGYTF.

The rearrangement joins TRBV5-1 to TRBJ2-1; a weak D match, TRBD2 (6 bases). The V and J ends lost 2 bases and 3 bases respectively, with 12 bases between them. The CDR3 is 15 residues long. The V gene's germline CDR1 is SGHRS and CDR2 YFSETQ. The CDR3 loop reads CASSFSGENYNEQFF. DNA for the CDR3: TGCGCCAGCAGCTTTTCGGGGGAAAACTACAATGAGCAGTTCTTC.

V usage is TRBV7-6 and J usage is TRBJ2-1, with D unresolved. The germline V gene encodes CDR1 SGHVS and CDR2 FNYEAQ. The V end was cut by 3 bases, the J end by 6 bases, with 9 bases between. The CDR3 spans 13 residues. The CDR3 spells CASSLSPRNEQFF. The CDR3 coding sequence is TGTGCCAGCAGCTTGTCCCCCCGCAATGAGCAGTTCTTC.

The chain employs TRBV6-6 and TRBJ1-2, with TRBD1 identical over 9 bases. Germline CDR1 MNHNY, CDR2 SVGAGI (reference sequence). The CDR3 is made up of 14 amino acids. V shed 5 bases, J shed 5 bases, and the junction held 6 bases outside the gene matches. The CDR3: CASSPQGASYGYTF. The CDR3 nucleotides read TGTGCCAGCAGTCCACAGGGGGCCTCTTATGGCTACACCTTC.

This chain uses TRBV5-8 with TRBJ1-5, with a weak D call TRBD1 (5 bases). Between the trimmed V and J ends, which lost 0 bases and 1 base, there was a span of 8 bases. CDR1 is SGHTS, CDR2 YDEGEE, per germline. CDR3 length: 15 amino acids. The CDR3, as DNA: TGTGCCAGCAGCTTGGTAGGGGCGAGCAATCAGCCCCAGCATTTT. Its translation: CASSLVGASNQPQHF.

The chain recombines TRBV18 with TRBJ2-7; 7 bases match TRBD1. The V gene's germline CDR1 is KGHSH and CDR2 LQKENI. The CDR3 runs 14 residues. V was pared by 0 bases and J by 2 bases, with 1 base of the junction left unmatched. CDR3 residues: CASSPPQGAYEQYF. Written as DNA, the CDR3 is TGTGCCAGCTCACCACCCCAGGGGGCCTACGAGCAGTACTTC.

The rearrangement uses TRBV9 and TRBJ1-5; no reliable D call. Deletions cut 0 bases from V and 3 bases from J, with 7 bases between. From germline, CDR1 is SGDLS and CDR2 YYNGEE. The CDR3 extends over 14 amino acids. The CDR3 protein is CASSVGALNQPQHF. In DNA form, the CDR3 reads TGTGCCAGCAGCGTAGGGGCCCTCAATCAGCCCCAGCATTTT.